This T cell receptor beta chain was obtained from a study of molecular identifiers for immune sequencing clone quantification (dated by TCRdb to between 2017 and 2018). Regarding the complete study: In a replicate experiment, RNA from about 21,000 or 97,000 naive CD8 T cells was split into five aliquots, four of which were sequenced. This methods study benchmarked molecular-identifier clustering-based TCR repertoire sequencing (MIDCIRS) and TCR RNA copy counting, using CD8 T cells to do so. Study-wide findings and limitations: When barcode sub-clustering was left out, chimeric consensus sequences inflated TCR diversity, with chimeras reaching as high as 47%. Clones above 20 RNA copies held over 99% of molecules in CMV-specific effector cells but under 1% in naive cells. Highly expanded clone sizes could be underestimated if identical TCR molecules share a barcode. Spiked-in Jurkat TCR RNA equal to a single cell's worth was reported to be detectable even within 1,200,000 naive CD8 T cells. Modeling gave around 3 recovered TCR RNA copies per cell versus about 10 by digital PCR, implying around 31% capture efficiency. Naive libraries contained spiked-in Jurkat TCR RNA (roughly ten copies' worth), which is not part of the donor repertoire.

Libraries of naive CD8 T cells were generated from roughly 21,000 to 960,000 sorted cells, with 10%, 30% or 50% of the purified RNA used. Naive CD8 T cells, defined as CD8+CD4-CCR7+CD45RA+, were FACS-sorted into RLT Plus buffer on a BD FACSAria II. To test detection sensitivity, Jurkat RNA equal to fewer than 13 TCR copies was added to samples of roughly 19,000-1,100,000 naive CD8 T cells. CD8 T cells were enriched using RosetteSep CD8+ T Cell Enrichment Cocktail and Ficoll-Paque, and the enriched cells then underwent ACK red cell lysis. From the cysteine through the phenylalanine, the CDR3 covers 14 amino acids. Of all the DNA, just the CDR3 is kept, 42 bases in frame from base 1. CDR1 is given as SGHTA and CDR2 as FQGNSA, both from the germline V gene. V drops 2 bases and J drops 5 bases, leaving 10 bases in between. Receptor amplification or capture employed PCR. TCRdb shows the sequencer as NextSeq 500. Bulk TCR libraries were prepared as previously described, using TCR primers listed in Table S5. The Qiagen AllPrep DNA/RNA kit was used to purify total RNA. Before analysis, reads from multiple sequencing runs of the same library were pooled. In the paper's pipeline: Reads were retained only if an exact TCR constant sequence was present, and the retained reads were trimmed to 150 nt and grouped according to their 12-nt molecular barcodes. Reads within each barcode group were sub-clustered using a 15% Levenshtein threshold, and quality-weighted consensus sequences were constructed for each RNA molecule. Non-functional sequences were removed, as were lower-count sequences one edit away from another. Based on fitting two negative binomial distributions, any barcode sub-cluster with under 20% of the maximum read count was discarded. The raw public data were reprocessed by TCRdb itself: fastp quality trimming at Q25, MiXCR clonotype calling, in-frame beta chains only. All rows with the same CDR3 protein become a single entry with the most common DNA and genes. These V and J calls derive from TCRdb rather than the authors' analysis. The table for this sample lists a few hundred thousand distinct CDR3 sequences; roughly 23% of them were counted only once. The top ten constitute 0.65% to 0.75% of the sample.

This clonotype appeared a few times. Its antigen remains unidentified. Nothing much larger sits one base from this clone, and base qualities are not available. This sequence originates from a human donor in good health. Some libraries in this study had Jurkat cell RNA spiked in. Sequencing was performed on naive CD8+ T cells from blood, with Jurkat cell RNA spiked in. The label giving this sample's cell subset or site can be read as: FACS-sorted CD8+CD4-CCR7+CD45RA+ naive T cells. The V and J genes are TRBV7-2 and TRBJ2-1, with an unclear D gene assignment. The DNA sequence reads TGTGCCAGCAGCTTATGGTTAACAGACAATGAGCAGTTCTTC. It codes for CASSLWLTDNEQFF.